The clone carrying this TCR beta chain has a handful of counts. Its antigen is unknown. In germline, CDR1 is MNHEY, CDR2 SMNVEV (reference sequence). Trimming took off 2 bases at V and 9 bases at J, with 13 bases between the two ends. The CDR3 is 13 residues long. This specimen comes from a study of cytomegalovirus exposure and HLA in healthy donors. With 60 Vbeta and 13 Jbeta primers, the PCR was carried out. Sequencing used immunoSEQ multiplex PCR; TCRdb keeps in-frame clones, though not all of them. The data show around 110,000 clones, 81% seen once. Findings and limits, study-wide: TCR sequences were mostly rare, though some public TCRs occurred in many donors. TCR beta sequences reportedly predicted most subjects' HLA-A and HLA-B alleles accurately. In a later analysis, HLA-associated beta chains showed higher expansion and lower generation probabilities than comparable chains. About 87% or about 30% of the time was how often most TCR beta V segments were productive, according to an earlier analysis.

This clonotype was sampled from a woman aged 25 to 39 in good health and CMV-seronegative. The gene calls are TRBV27 and TRBJ2-5; TRBD2 is a possible D gene (6 bases). The sample was PBMCs. Here the CDR3 reads CASSLGFPGAQYF. The CDR3 nucleotides are TGTGCCAGCAGTTTAGGATTCCCGGGGGCCCAGTACTTC.